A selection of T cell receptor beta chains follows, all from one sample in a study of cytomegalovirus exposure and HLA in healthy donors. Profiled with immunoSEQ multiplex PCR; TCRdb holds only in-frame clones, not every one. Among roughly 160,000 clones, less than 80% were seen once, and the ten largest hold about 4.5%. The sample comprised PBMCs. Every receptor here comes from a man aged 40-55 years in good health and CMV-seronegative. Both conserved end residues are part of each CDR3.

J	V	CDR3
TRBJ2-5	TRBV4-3	CASRPNSGGALETQYF
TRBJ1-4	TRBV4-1	CASSQETGRNEKLFF
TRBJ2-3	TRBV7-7	CASSPSGQSTDTQYF
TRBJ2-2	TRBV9	CASSVGFGLQDTGELFF
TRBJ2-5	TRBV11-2	CASSLVSQNQETQYF
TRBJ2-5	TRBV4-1	CASSQGGPQETQYF
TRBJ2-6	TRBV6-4	CASSPTGVGANVLTF
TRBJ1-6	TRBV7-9	CASSQIRANSPLHF
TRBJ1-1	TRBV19	CASKAGRATEAFF
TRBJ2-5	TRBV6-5	CASSYTSGTQYF
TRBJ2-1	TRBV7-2	CASSWIGGGDEQFF
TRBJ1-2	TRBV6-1	CASSVRQGATNYGYTF
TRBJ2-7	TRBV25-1	CASSVGLAGLSYEQYF
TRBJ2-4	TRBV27	CASSLSGGQLAKNIQYF
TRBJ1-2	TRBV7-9	CASSWGQLYYGYTF
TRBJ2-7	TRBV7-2	CASSRSQSYEQYF
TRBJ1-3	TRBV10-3	CAISEPGTGRSGNTIYF
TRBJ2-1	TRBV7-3	CASSLGTDNEQFF
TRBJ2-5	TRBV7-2	CASSKTGIQETQYF
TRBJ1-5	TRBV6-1	CASILYGGYQPQHF
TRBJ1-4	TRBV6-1	CASRGQGDREKLFF
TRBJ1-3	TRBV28	CASRDRVSGNTIYF
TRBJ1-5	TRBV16	CASSLGADNQPQHF
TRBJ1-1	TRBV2	CATPGIQNTEAFF